Listed below are T cell receptor beta chains from one sample, sequenced in a study of CD8 T cells in ankylosing spondylitis. TCRdb redid the calling of the 5' RACE reads with MiXCR, one entry per CDR3 protein. The table has around 250,000 distinct CDR3 sequences, about 18% seen once. Sequenced material: blood, either unsorted or a sorted T cell fraction (not recorded which). These receptors all stem from a male donor with ankylosing spondylitis or in good health (not recorded which). CDR3s include the opening cysteine and the closing phenylalanine or tryptophan. The D gene is left open where the match is weak. Size is omitted from some rows. Given values are once, few, many or a class for expanded clones.

clone size	J gene	V gene	D gene	CDR3 protein	CDR3 DNA
.	TRBJ2-5	TRBV7-9	.	CASSSEGQETQYF	TGTGCCAGCAGCTCCGAGGGGCAAGAGACCCAGTACTTC
.	TRBJ2-5	TRBV7-8	.	CASSLGLTQPRETQYF	TGTGCCAGCAGCTTAGGGCTTACGCAACCCAGGGAGACCCAGTACTTC
many	TRBJ1-1	TRBV29-1	.	CSVGVRFGGPDTEAFF	TGCAGCGTTGGGGTCCGATTTGGGGGTCCGGACACTGAAGCTTTCTTT
.	TRBJ2-3	TRBV25-1	.	CASSFLEWGTDTQYF	TGTGCCAGCAGCTTCCTAGAGTGGGGCACAGATACGCAGTATTTT
.	TRBJ1-1	TRBV12-3/TRBV12-4	.	CASSPQGITEAFF	TGTGCCAGCAGTCCCCAGGGAATCACTGAAGCTTTCTTT
.	TRBJ2-5	TRBV20-1	.	CSARDMTGRLGDPQETQYF	TGCAGTGCTAGAGATATGACGGGCCGGCTGGGGGATCCTCAAGAGACCCAGTACTTC
.	TRBJ1-1	TRBV4-3	.	CASGRFMNTEAFF	TGCGCCAGCGGCAGGTTCATGAACACTGAAGCTTTCTTT
.	TRBJ2-1	TRBV15	.	CATSRDNIGQFF	TGTGCCACCAGCAGAGACAACATCGGGCAGTTCTTC
few	TRBJ2-7	TRBV27	.	CASSQGHPPEQYF	TGTGCCAGCAGTCAGGGACACCCGCCCGAGCAGTACTTC
.	TRBJ2-1	TRBV7-6	TRBD1	CASSLGWGTGVYNEQFF	TGTGCCAGCAGCTTAGGGTGGGGGACAGGAGTTTACAATGAGCAGTTCTTC
few	TRBJ2-1	TRBV7-9	.	CASLQTDSSYNEQFF	TGTGCCAGCTTACAGACGGATTCCTCCTACAATGAGCAGTTCTTC
.	TRBJ2-7	TRBV7-8	.	CASSPQGDTSYEQYF	TGTGCCAGCAGCCCTCAGGGAGACACCTCCTACGAGCAGTACTTC
few	TRBJ1-4	TRBV27	.	CASRTGWDEKLFF	TGTGCCAGCAGAACGGGCTGGGATGAAAAACTGTTTTTT
many	TRBJ1-5	TRBV4-1	.	CASSQEVQSNQPQHF	TGCGCCAGCAGCCAAGAAGTCCAGAGCAATCAGCCCCAGCATTTT
.	TRBJ2-5	TRBV6-5	.	CASSSVGLPKTQYF	TGTGCCAGCAGTTCCGTGGGACTGCCGAAGACCCAGTACTTC
.	TRBJ2-1	TRBV9	TRBD2	CASSAPGLAGSNEQFF	TGTGCCAGCAGCGCACCGGGACTAGCGGGATCTAATGAGCAGTTCTTC
few	TRBJ2-7	TRBV29-1	.	CSVDFLGGYEQYF	TGCAGCGTTGACTTTCTCGGGGGCTACGAGCAGTACTTC
few	TRBJ2-7	TRBV27	.	CASSPYPGLLYEQYF	TGTGCCAGCAGTCCATACCCGGGACTTCTCTACGAGCAGTACTTC
many	TRBJ2-7	TRBV29-1	TRBD2	CSVEDGREGHYEQYF	TGCAGCGTTGAAGATGGGCGGGAGGGGCACTACGAGCAGTACTTC
many	TRBJ2-7	TRBV29-1	.	CSVEPGNNEQYF	TGCAGCGTTGAGCCGGGGAATAACGAGCAGTACTTC
many	TRBJ2-2	TRBV9	TRBD1	CASSVGQGTGELFF	TGTGCCAGCAGCGTAGGACAGGGTACCGGGGAGCTGTTTTTT
.	TRBJ2-1	TRBV15	TRBD2	CATSSEWRESYNEQFF	TGTGCCACCAGCAGTGAGTGGCGGGAGTCCTACAATGAGCAGTTCTTC
.	TRBJ2-7	TRBV29-1	.	CSVETNSYEQYF	TGCAGCGTTGAAACCAACTCCTACGAGCAGTACTTC
.	TRBJ2-1	TRBV20-1	TRBD2	CSARGSGRIVEQFF	TGCAGTGCTAGAGGGAGCGGGAGGATAGTTGAGCAGTTCTTC
many	TRBJ2-7	TRBV6-2/TRBV6-3	.	CASSSQAYEQYF	TGTGCCAGCAGTTCCCAGGCGTACGAGCAGTACTTC
few	TRBJ2-7	TRBV6-2/TRBV6-3	TRBD2	CASSYGTSGYSYEQYF	TGTGCCAGCAGTTATGGTACTAGCGGGTACTCCTACGAGCAGTACTTC
few	TRBJ2-1	TRBV27	.	CASSKREPSYNEQFF	TGTGCCAGCAGTAAACGGGAGCCGTCCTACAATGAGCAGTTCTTC
few	TRBJ2-2	TRBV4-2	TRBD1	CASSPDRADTGELFF	TGTGCCAGCAGCCCGGACAGGGCAGACACCGGGGAGCTGTTTTTT
few	TRBJ2-7	TRBV20-1	TRBD2	CSAISGGEPYEQYF	TGCAGTGCTATTAGCGGGGGGGAGCCCTACGAGCAGTACTTC
few	TRBJ2-6	TRBV15	.	CATSRDRAQAVGANVLTF	TGTGCCACCAGCAGAGATCGGGCCCAGGCGGTTGGGGCCAACGTCCTGACTTTC
.	TRBJ2-7	TRBV20-1	.	CSARVANSHEQYF	TGCAGTGCTAGAGTCGCAAATTCCCACGAGCAGTACTTC
few	TRBJ1-1	TRBV6-2/TRBV6-3	TRBD1	CASRSLRGPTEAFF	TGTGCCAGCAGATCCCTCAGGGGGCCAACTGAAGCTTTCTTT
.	TRBJ1-1	TRBV15	TRBD1	CATSRRDSLNTEAFF	TGTGCCACCAGCAGACGGGACAGCCTGAACACTGAAGCTTTCTTT
few	TRBJ2-7	TRBV29-1	TRBD1	CSALNRGRIDEQYF	TGCAGCGCCCTCAACAGGGGAAGGATAGACGAGCAGTACTTC
few	TRBJ2-2	TRBV10-3	TRBD1	CAIDPGTGVGNTGELFF	TGTGCCATCGATCCCGGGACAGGGGTCGGGAACACCGGGGAGCTGTTTTTT
many	TRBJ2-2	TRBV2	TRBD2	CASGGLAGTGELFF	TGTGCCAGCGGGGGACTAGCGGGAACCGGGGAGCTGTTTTTT
many	TRBJ2-7	TRBV7-9	.	CASSSRDRYEQYF	TGTGCCAGCAGTAGCCGGGACCGCTACGAGCAGTACTTC
.	TRBJ2-7	TRBV7-2	.	CASSLDSTSSTYEQYF	TGTGCCAGCAGCTTAGACTCTACCAGCTCCACCTACGAGCAGTACTTC
.	TRBJ1-1	TRBV6-6	.	CASSYGGLTEAFF	TGTGCCAGCAGTTATGGGGGGCTGACTGAAGCTTTCTTT
.	TRBJ2-5	TRBV5-1	.	CASSLESGPQETQYF	TGCGCCAGCAGCTTGGAGTCAGGTCCACAAGAGACCCAGTACTTC
.	TRBJ2-4	TRBV7-9	.	CASSPRGRVRIQYF	TGTGCCAGCAGCCCCAGGGGACGAGTACGCATTCAGTACTTC
few	TRBJ2-7	TRBV28	TRBD2	CASSSPNGREVHEQYF	TGTGCCAGCAGTTCCCCCAATGGGCGGGAGGTCCACGAGCAGTACTTC
.	TRBJ1-2	TRBV12-3/TRBV12-4	.	CASSSGLFNYGYTF	TGTGCCAGCAGTTCAGGCCTGTTTAACTATGGCTACACCTTC
many	TRBJ1-2	TRBV7-9	.	CASSLKAELNYGYTF	TGTGCCAGCAGCTTAAAGGCAGAGCTAAACTATGGCTACACCTTC
few	TRBJ2-1	TRBV4-2	.	CASSQEALALNEQFF	TGTGCCAGCAGCCAAGAGGCACTAGCCCTCAATGAGCAGTTCTTC
few	TRBJ2-7	TRBV6-1	.	CASSPWDGPEIEQYF	TGTGCCAGCAGTCCTTGGGACGGCCCAGAGATCGAGCAGTACTTC
.	TRBJ2-7	TRBV4-3	.	CASSQGGHAYEQYF	TGCGCCAGCAGCCAAGGGGGGCACGCCTACGAGCAGTACTTC
.	TRBJ2-4	TRBV6-5	.	CASSNQLAKNIQYF	TGTGCCAGCAGTAACCAGTTAGCCAAAAACATTCAGTACTTC
.	TRBJ1-2	TRBV10-3	TRBD1	CAISDHRAYTGGKYGYTF	TGTGCCATCAGTGACCATAGGGCCTATACAGGGGGCAAATATGGCTACACCTTC
.	TRBJ2-1	TRBV2	TRBD1	CARDRQGYNEQFF	TGTGCCAGGGATCGACAGGGCTACAATGAGCAGTTCTTC
.	TRBJ1-4	TRBV29-1	.	CSVEGGTGEKLFF	TGCAGCGTTGAAGGGGGGACCGGTGAAAAACTGTTTTTT
many	TRBJ2-7	TRBV4-1	TRBD1	CASSQEDRPSYEQYF	TGCGCCAGCAGCCAAGAGGACAGGCCCTCCTACGAGCAGTACTTC
many	TRBJ2-2	TRBV6-5	.	CASSYSENTGELFF	TGTGCCAGCAGTTACTCGGAGAACACCGGGGAGCTGTTTTTT
.	TRBJ1-5	TRBV6-5	TRBD1	CASSFTGVNQPQHF	TGTGCCAGCAGTTTTACAGGGGTCAATCAGCCCCAGCATTTT
few	TRBJ2-3	TRBV7-9	TRBD2	CASSPRPSGIPDTQYF	TGTGCCAGCAGCCCTCGGCCTAGCGGGATACCAGATACGCAGTATTTT
.	TRBJ2-3	TRBV5-6	TRBD2	CASRDVRRGTTDTQYF	TGTGCCAGCAGGGACGTGCGGCGGGGGACCACAGATACGCAGTATTTT
few	TRBJ1-4	TRBV6-1	TRBD1	CASSPTGYQTNEKLFF	TGTGCCAGCAGCCCGACAGGGTATCAGACTAATGAAAAACTGTTTTTT
.	TRBJ2-1	TRBV18	TRBD2	CASSSPGTSSSNEQFF	TGTGCCAGCTCCTCCCCCGGGACTAGCTCCTCCAATGAGCAGTTCTTC
few	TRBJ2-7	TRBV29-1	TRBD1	CSARDSVYEQYF	TGCAGCGCTCGGGACAGTGTATACGAGCAGTACTTC
.	TRBJ1-1	TRBV19	.	CASRASLGNTEAFF	TGTGCCAGTAGGGCTTCTCTTGGGAACACTGAAGCTTTCTTT